One and the same sample provided the 16 T cell receptor beta chains below, sequenced in a study of technical replicates of blood from four donors. Here immunoSEQ multiplex PCR was the method, and the copy in TCRdb shows in-frame clones only, minus some. The repertoire holds about 85,000 clones, with 85% to 95% as singletons. Sequenced material: T cells isolated from PBMCs. These receptors were obtained from a human donor in good health.

The genes are TRBV5-6 and TRBJ2-1, with D unclear. The germline V gene has CDR1 SGHDT and CDR2 YYEEEE. V lost 2 bases to trimming and J lost 5 bases, with 2 bases between them. The CDR3 runs to 11 residues. For the CDR3, the DNA is TGTGCCAGCAGCTTCAACAATGAGCAGTTCTTC. Translating gives CASSFNNEQFF.

The chain combines TRBV30 with TRBJ2-2; tentatively, D is TRBD2 (6 bases). V lost 4 bases, J lost 0 bases, and 9 bases lay in between. This CDR3 region has 14 residues. CDR1 GTSNPN and CDR2 SVGIG come from the germline V gene (reference sequence). CDR3: CAWTGDPNTGELFF. CDR3 bases: TGTGCCTGGACGGGGGATCCGAACACCGGGGAGCTGTTTTTT.

This chain joins TRBV29-1 and TRBJ2-7; possible D gene TRBD2, 5 bases. CDR1 is SQVTM, CDR2 ANQGSEA, per germline. V lost 3 bases and J 0 bases, leaving 12 bases between the germline ends. CDR3 length: 14 residues. CDR3 loop: CSVDLYGSSYEQYF. CDR3 nucleotide sequence: TGCAGCGTTGACCTTTATGGGAGCTCCTACGAGCAGTACTTC.

The chain employs TRBV7-9 and TRBJ1-2; 9 nucleotides align to TRBD1. This CDR3 spans 15 amino acids. Germline CDR1 SEHNR, CDR2 FQNEAQ (reference sequence). V was pared by 2 bases and J by 4 bases, with 5 bases of the junction left unmatched. The DNA of the CDR3 is TGTGCCAGCAGCTTAAGCACAGGGGGCGTCTATGGCTACACCTTC. Its protein product is CASSLSTGGVYGYTF.

A single count supports this clone. The V and J genes are TRBV11-3 and TRBJ2-7, with 10 bases matching TRBD2. The junction had 2 bases not matched to a gene; V was cut back by 1 base and J by 5 bases. The length of the CDR3 is 14 residues. Germline values: CDR1 SGHNT, CDR2 YENEEA. The CDR3 sequence is CASSLVAGGHEQYF. The CDR3 coding sequence is TGTGCCAGCAGCTTAGTAGCGGGGGGCCACGAGCAGTACTTC.

The CDR3 nucleotides are TGCGCCAGCAGCTTTTCAGGGGGGACTGAAGCTTTCTTT. Protein product: CASSFSGGTEAFF. The gene calls are TRBV5-1 and TRBJ1-1; the match to TRBD1 covers 7 bases. The CDR3 runs 13 residues. Germline V gene lookup returns CDR1 SGHRS and CDR2 YFSETQ. The J segment lost 5 bases and the V segment lost 2 bases, leaving 3 bases of the junction unmatched.

In DNA, the CDR3 is TGTGCCAGCAGCGGCGGGACGGCCAGCTCTGGGGCCAACGTCCTGACTTTC. Its translation is CASSGGTASSGANVLTF. The chain has TRBV5-4 and TRBJ2-6, with D maybe TRBD2 (6 bases). CDR1 SGHNT and CDR2 YYREEE come from the germline V gene (reference sequence). V lost 4 bases and J lost 0, with 14 bases in between. This CDR3 has 17 amino acids. Full variable domain (outside the CDR3, taken from reference TRBV5-4 and TRBJ2-6): ETGVTQSPTHLIKTRGQQVTLRCSSQSGHNTVSWYQQALGQGPQFIFQYYREEENGRGNFPPRFSGLQFPNYSSELNVNALELDDSALYLCASSGGTASSGANVLTFGAGSRLTVL.

This CDR3 reads CASTTSGSHNEQFF. The CDR3 DNA reads TGTGCCAGCACTACTAGCGGGAGCCACAATGAGCAGTTCTTC. This chain connects TRBV27 to TRBJ2-1; 11 bases match TRBD2. V dropped 7 bases and J dropped 5; count of bases not matched to a gene: 4. The CDR3 has 14 amino acids. Germline CDR1 and CDR2: MNHEY and SMNVEV (reference sequence).

The rearrangement uses TRBV10-2 and TRBJ2-7; D call uncertain. The CDR3 is made up of 15 amino acids. Trimming pared 3 bases from V and 2 bases from J, leaving 14 bases between. Germline V gene sequence: CDR1 WSHSY, CDR2 SAAADI. CDR3 sequence (DNA): TGCGCCAGCAGTGACGTTCGGCAGGCGACCTACGAGCAGTACTTC. Translated: CASSDVRQATYEQYF.

The rearrangement links TRBV6-1 to TRBJ2-1; D may be TRBD1 (6 bases). This CDR3 spans 15 amino acids. CDR1 and CDR2 from the germline V gene are MNHNS and SASEGT. V was trimmed by 4 bases and J by 6 bases, leaving 16 bases between them. The CDR3: CASSGGPGHSNEQFF. In DNA form, the CDR3 reads TGTGCCAGCAGTGGTGGACCGGGACACTCCAATGAGCAGTTCTTC.

The chain joins TRBV27 to TRBJ1-4; 9 nucleotides match TRBD1. The germline CDR1 and CDR2 sequences are MNHEY and SMNVEV (reference sequence). V lost 0 bases to trimming and J lost 7 bases; unmatched junction nucleotides: 9. The CDR3 length is 17 residues. CDR3 nucleotides: TGTGCCAGCAGTTTATCGACCGGGACAGGGTTGGGTGAAAAACTGTTTTTT. This encodes CASSLSTGTGLGEKLFF.

The chain links TRBV21-1 to TRBJ1-2; no check of the table's D call, TRBD1, against the DNA was made. TRBV21-1 represents a pseudogene. The CDR3 loop spans 16 amino acids. CDR3 protein: CASSKASMAPNYGYTF. Written as DNA, the CDR3 is TGTGCCAGCAGCAAAGCCTCGATGGCCCCAAACTATGGCTACACCTTC.

The chain is built from TRBV19 and TRBJ2-7; D is perhaps TRBD2 (5 bases). The CDR3 extends over 13 amino acids. Germline-derived CDR1 and CDR2 are LNHDA and SQIVND (reference sequence). V lost 6 bases and J 5 bases, leaving 14 bases between the germline ends. CDR3 nucleotides: TGTGCCAGTAGCACTGAACGGGGAAACGAGCAGTACTTC. Translated, it gives CASSTERGNEQYF.

CDR3 sequence: CASSFLGQGNNEQYF. CDR3 in DNA: TGTGCCAGCAGTTTCTTGGGACAGGGGAACAACGAGCAGTACTTC. The rearrangement links TRBV28 to TRBJ2-7; 10 nucleotides agree with TRBD1. Per germline, CDR1 MDHEN and CDR2 SYDVKM. The V gene end was trimmed by 3 bases and the J gene end by 5 bases; junction bases not matched to a gene: 7. This CDR3 contains 15 residues. Full variable domain (outside the CDR3, taken from reference TRBV28 and TRBJ2-7): DVKVTQSSRYLVKRTGEKVFLECVQDMDHENMFWYRQDPGLGLRLIYFSYDVKMKEKGDIPEGYSVSREKKERFSLILESASTNQTSMYLCASSFLGQGNNEQYFGPGTRLTVT.

The chain recombines TRBV7-9 with TRBJ2-7; 10 bases line up with TRBD1. The V segment lost 1 base and the J segment 3 bases; nucleotides outside the gene matches: 3. Germline V gene sequence: CDR1 SEHNR, CDR2 FQNEAQ (reference sequence). This CDR3 is 15 amino acids long. This CDR3 reads CASSLGGDRGYEQYF. The CDR3 coding sequence is TGTGCCAGCAGCTTAGGAGGGGACAGGGGCTACGAGCAGTACTTC.

This clone has a single count. This chain links TRBV9 with TRBJ2-3; 10 nucleotides line up with TRBD2. CDR1 and CDR2 from the germline V gene are SGDLS and YYNGEE. V was clipped by 6 bases and J by 2 bases; unmatched bases: 6. The CDR3 length is 15 residues. CDR3 in DNA: TGTGCCAGCACCCTAGCGGGAGAGGCCACAGATACGCAGTATTTT. This sequence encodes CASTLAGEATDTQYF.